Listed below are T cell receptor beta chains from one sample, sequenced in a study of T-cell memory formation after mild COVID-19. TCRdb re-derived calls from the 5' RACE reads in MiXCR, one entry per CDR3 protein. The profile covers approximately 450,000 distinct CDR3 sequences, with 18% appearing a single time and roughly an eighth taken by the ten largest. The sequenced sample consisted of PBMCs or a T cell subset sorted from them (not recorded which). The receptors shown here come from an adult woman who had mild COVID-19 (a few samples of this study predate the infection). Cell type and time point are not known. The CDR3 runs from the conserved cysteine through the conserved F or W. The D gene is left open where the match is weak. Clone size is shown for a subset of rows, as once, few, many or a class of expanded clone.

j_call clone_size d_call v_call cdr3_nt cdr3_aa
TRBJ2-1 many - TRBV12-3/TRBV12-4 TGTGCCAGCAGTTCGGACAGAGCTACGATCTTC CASSSDRATIF
TRBJ2-7 few - TRBV6-2/TRBV6-3 TGTGCCAGCAGTTACCTAGGGGTACGCGAGCAGTACTTC CASSYLGVREQYF
TRBJ1-1 - - TRBV7-8 TGTGCCAGCAGCTCGGTCCTGGTGGGCGGGACTGAAGCTTTCTTT CASSSVLVGGTEAFF
TRBJ2-3 few TRBD2 TRBV12-3/TRBV12-4 TGTGCCAGCAGTTTTTCTGCCCTGGTCCGTCGGGAGGGCACAGATACGCAGTATTTT CASSFSALVRREGTDTQYF
TRBJ2-7 few - TRBV5-1 TGCGCCAGCAACAAGGACACAGCCTACGAGCAGTACTTC CASNKDTAYEQYF
TRBJ1-1 - - TRBV9 TGTGCCAGCAGCGTACAGAGGGGAACTGAAGCTTTCTTT CASSVQRGTEAFF
TRBJ2-1 few - TRBV7-2 TGTGCCAGCAGCTTAGTAAGCCTCAATGAGCAGTTCTTC CASSLVSLNEQFF
TRBJ1-4 - - TRBV5-1 TGCGCCAGCAGTCCCGGGCCAAGAGAATTGGAACTGTTTTTT CASSPGPRELELFF
TRBJ2-7 - TRBD2 TRBV3-1 TGTGCCAGCAGCCAAGGGCTAGCGGGAGGTCGCGAGCAGTACTTC CASSQGLAGGREQYF
TRBJ2-1 - TRBD2 TRBV10-3 TGTGCCATCAGTGGGACTAGCGGGGGCAGTGAGCAGTTCTTC CAISGTSGGSEQFF
TRBJ2-1 - - TRBV7-9 TGTGCCAGCAGCTTATCCCAGCCAAGTGAGCAGTTCTTC CASSLSQPSEQFF
TRBJ1-5 - TRBD1 TRBV5-6 TGTGCCAGCGGCCCAGGACAGGGACTGCCCCAGCATTTT CASGPGQGLPQHF
TRBJ2-6 - - TRBV6-2/TRBV6-3 TGTGCCAGCAGTTACTCGACCGGTTTGTCTGGGGCCAACGTCCTGACTTTC CASSYSTGLSGANVLTF
TRBJ2-5 - - TRBV3-1 TGTGCCAGCAGCCAAGGGGGTAGCCGAGAGACCCAGTACTTC CASSQGGSRETQYF
TRBJ2-2 - TRBD1 TRBV5-4 TGTGCCAGCAGCCCACCAGGGGGCTACACCGGGGAGCTGTTTTTT CASSPPGGYTGELFF
TRBJ2-1 - TRBD2 TRBV7-8 TGTGCCAGCAGCTTAGCGAGTCTAGCGGGGGGCAATGAGCAGTTCTTC CASSLASLAGGNEQFF
TRBJ2-3 many - TRBV12-3/TRBV12-4 TGTGCCACCCGACAGAGTGGTAAAGGCTCAGATACGCAGTATTTT CATRQSGKGSDTQYF
TRBJ2-7 - - TRBV29-1 TGCAGCGCCCAGGACGGATACGAGCAGTACTTC CSAQDGYEQYF
TRBJ1-2 - TRBD1 TRBV12-3/TRBV12-4 TGTGCCAGCAGTCCCGGGACAGGGAATAACTATGGCTACACCTTC CASSPGTGNNYGYTF
TRBJ1-4 - - TRBV7-8 TGTGCCAGCAGCTTAGCCGGAAGTCACCTGTTTTTT CASSLAGSHLFF
TRBJ1-2 - TRBD1 TRBV9 TGTGCCAGCAGCTACAGGGGTGTAAGCTATGGCTACACCTTC CASSYRGVSYGYTF
TRBJ1-5 - - TRBV5-1 TGCGCCAGCAGTGTTTCCCAGGGCGGGAAACTCTCCTCCAATCAGCCCCAGCATTTT CASSVSQGGKLSSNQPQHF
TRBJ2-1 few - TRBV6-5 TGTGCCAGCAGTTACGGGACCAGATACAATGAGCAGTTCTTC CASSYGTRYNEQFF
TRBJ2-4 - TRBD2 TRBV6-2/TRBV6-3 TGTGCCAGCAGTTCTCTCGCCCCGGGACTAGCGGGAGGGCAGGTCAAAAACATTCAGTACTTC CASSSLAPGLAGGQVKNIQYF
TRBJ2-1 many TRBD2 TRBV11-2 TGTGCCAGCAGCTTGGGAATAGCGGGAGCCGCTTTCGATGAGCAGTTCTTC CASSLGIAGAAFDEQFF
TRBJ1-1 - - TRBV18 TGTGCCAGCTCACTTTTTACGGTAGGGAACACTGAAGCTTTCTTT CASSLFTVGNTEAFF
TRBJ1-2 few - TRBV5-5 TGTGCCAGCAGCTCTAGACAGGAGGGCTATGGCTACACCTTC CASSSRQEGYGYTF
TRBJ1-6 many - TRBV20-1 TGCAGTGCTAGAGATGGTGGGGAAGGCAATTCACCCCTCCACTTT CSARDGGEGNSPLHF
TRBJ2-1 few - TRBV29-1 TGCAGCGTTGTGGGGTGGGATGAGCAGTTCTTC CSVVGWDEQFF
TRBJ1-1 - - TRBV6-5 TGTGCCAGCAGTTACGGCAACCCTCCCCGGGACGAAGCTTTCTTT CASSYGNPPRDEAFF
TRBJ1-6 - - TRBV3-1 TGTGCCAGCAGCCGGGTTGGGAATTCACCCCTCCACTTT CASSRVGNSPLHF
TRBJ2-2 many TRBD2 TRBV3-1 TGTGCCAGCAGCCAAGAGTCGCTAGCGGGAGTCACCGGGGAGCTGTTTTTT CASSQESLAGVTGELFF
TRBJ2-3 few TRBD1 TRBV4-1 TGCGCCAGCAGCCAACCGGACAGGGTCACAGATACGCAGTATTTT CASSQPDRVTDTQYF
TRBJ2-5 - TRBD2 TRBV7-9 TGTGCCAGCAGCTTATGGGGGACTAGCGGCGTGCAAGAGACCCAGTACTTC CASSLWGTSGVQETQYF
TRBJ2-2 few - TRBV5-6 TGTGCCAGCAGCTTTCGGATCTTTTCGGACACCGGGGAGCTGTTTTTT CASSFRIFSDTGELFF
TRBJ1-4 - - TRBV10-3 TGTGCCATCAGTGGGGCAGGATCAGGGGAAAAACTGTTTTTT CAISGAGSGEKLFF
TRBJ1-5 - - TRBV12-3/TRBV12-4 TGTGCCAGCAGTTTAGTTTGGGGAGGCAATCAGCCCCAGCATTTT CASSLVWGGNQPQHF
TRBJ2-1 - TRBD2 TRBV20-1 TGCAGTGCTCCTTTGGGACTAGCGGGGGTAGGTAATGAGCAGTTCTTC CSAPLGLAGVGNEQFF
TRBJ1-5 - - TRBV6-5 TGTGCCAGCGCGAAAACGGTTGATCAGCCCCAGCATTTT CASAKTVDQPQHF
TRBJ2-7 few TRBD1 TRBV29-1 TGCAGCGCACGGGACAGTACCTACGAGCAGTACTTC CSARDSTYEQYF
TRBJ2-1 - - TRBV7-8 TGTGCCAGCAGCTTACCAGGGCCGAATGAGCAGTTCTTC CASSLPGPNEQFF
TRBJ2-7 - - TRBV11-2 TGTGCCAGCAGCTTAGGTGAACTGAGAGGCTACGAGCAGTACTTC CASSLGELRGYEQYF
TRBJ2-2 - TRBD2 TRBV18 TGTGCCAGCTCACCGGGGAGCGGGACCACCGGGGAGCTGTTTTTT CASSPGSGTTGELFF
TRBJ1-5 - - TRBV20-1 TGCAGTGCTAGTGGGACTGAGAATCAGCCCCAGCATTTT CSASGTENQPQHF
TRBJ2-3 few - TRBV9 TGTGCCAGCAGCGTATCCGGGACTGGCGCGGATACGCAGTATTTT CASSVSGTGADTQYF
TRBJ2-7 few TRBD1 TRBV4-3 TGCGCCAGCAGCCAGATCCGGGACAGAGCCTACGAGCAGTACTTC CASSQIRDRAYEQYF
TRBJ2-2 few - TRBV24-1 TGTGCCACCATGGAACAGAACACCGGGGAGCTGTTTTTT CATMEQNTGELFF